Listed here is a single TCR beta chain. The antigen is unknown. The identical CDR3 is also encoded by other nucleotide sequences in the sample. Division of CD4+ cells produced a CD45RA+ naive subset and a CD45RA-negative memory subset. This CDR3 is built from 16 residues. V was pared by 2 bases and J by 4 bases, with 8 bases of the junction left unmatched. The germline gives CDR1 SEHNR, CDR2 FQNEAQ (reference sequence). The data belong to a study of shared clonotypes between healthy human individuals. Sequenced by immunoSEQ multiplex PCR; TCRdb stores in-frame clones only, minus some. Here the sample spans approximately 340,000 clones, more than 60% being singletons. Study-wide results and limits: Depth of sequencing was expected to influence donor clonotype sharing.

This clonotype originated in a man aged 30 to 45 in good health. The sample taken for sequencing was memory CD4+ T cells sorted from blood. Specified subset: CD45RA-negative fraction. The V and J genes are TRBV7-9 and TRBJ2-1, with TRBD2 matching over 7 bases. In DNA form, the CDR3 reads TGTGCCAGCAGCTTATGGTTAGCGGGCGAATACAATGAGCAGTTCTTC. It translates to CASSLWLAGEYNEQFF.